The 22 T cell receptor beta chains below all came from one sample that was sequenced in a study of T cell responses to AZD1222 COVID-19 vaccine (dated by TCRdb to about 2021). The sample's time point label is to be understood as: baseline before first vaccination. The library was obtained by the immunoSEQ multiplex PCR assay. TCRdb re-hosts the immuneACCESS table, in-frame sequences only. Its copies lack some clones; in the studies checked, an unresolved V gene accounts for under half of them, and the cause for the rest is not known. Within this sample are some 130,000 clones, with over 75% of them counted one time only. The leading ten clones occupy approximately 20% of the sample. The sample in question was peripheral blood, obtained on day 0 of AZD1222 vaccination. The receptors stem from an adult in good health.

The chain recombines TRBV2 with TRBJ1-4; 8 bases fit TRBD1. With 5 bases clipped from V and 3 bases from J, the junction kept 5 bases outside the gene matches. Per germline, CDR1 SNHLY and CDR2 FYNNEI. The CDR3 loop spans 15 amino acids. As DNA, the CDR3 is TGTGCCAGCAGTTCGACAGGGGTTCCTAATGAAAAACTGTTTTTT. This translates into CASSSTGVPNEKLFF.

The J gene is TRBJ1-2, the V gene TRBV15; weak D call: TRBD1 (6 bases). The CDR3 length is 18 residues. V lost 1 base, J lost 0 bases, and 18 bases lay in between. Germline V gene sequence: CDR1 LNHNV, CDR2 YYDKDF (reference sequence). CDR3 residues: CATSRVKGPGEANYGYTF. The CDR3 DNA reads TGTGCCACCAGCAGAGTGAAAGGGCCAGGGGAGGCTAACTATGGCTACACCTTC.

This clone has only one observation. The rearrangement uses TRBV28 and TRBJ1-1; 10 bases are shared with TRBD1. Germline V CDR1 and CDR2: MDHEN, SYDVKM. The CDR3 is 15 amino acids. The V segment lost 6 bases and the J segment 1 base; nucleotides outside the gene matches: 5. CDR3 sequence (DNA): TGTGCCAGCAGGGGGGACAGGGGAAAGAACACTGAAGCTTTCTTT. It is translated as CASRGDRGKNTEAFF.

The chain uses TRBV4-3 and TRBJ2-2; 8 positions match TRBD2. Looked up from germline, CDR1 is LGHNA and CDR2 is YSLEER. This CDR3 is 16 amino acids long. The ends lost 0 bases at V and 5 bases at J; junction bases unmatched: 5. The CDR3 loop reads CASSQERGVGTGELFF. The CDR3 nucleotides read TGCGCCAGCAGCCAAGAGCGGGGGGTCGGGACCGGGGAGCTGTTTTTT.

Comment on this clone: At one boundary the junction diverges from the germline segment, which might be a read error. V is TRBV7-7 and J is TRBJ1-4; possible D gene TRBD1, 5 bases. Germline V gives CDR1 SSHAT, CDR2 FNYEAQ (reference sequence). The CDR3 runs to 17 residues. This CDR3 is CASSLGTTDSRYEKLFF. The CDR3 bases are TGTGCTAGCAGCTTAGGGACGACCGACAGCCGTTATGAAAAACTGTTTTTT.

The chain couples TRBV6-5 to TRBJ2-7; D perhaps matches TRBD2 (6 bases). CDR1 and CDR2 (germline): MNHEY, SVGAGI. The CDR3 is made up of 12 amino acids. Between the trimmed V and J ends, which lost 8 bases and 5 bases, there was a span of 13 bases. The CDR3 region is CASRWGDHEQYF. Written as DNA, the CDR3 is TGTGCCAGCCGCTGGGGGGACCACGAGCAGTACTTC.

CDR3: CASSTGTGYEKLFF. The DNA for the CDR3 is TGTGCCAGCAGCACCGGGACGGGGTATGAAAAACTGTTTTTT. The chain has TRBV27 and TRBJ1-4; possible D gene TRBD1, 5 bases. The CDR3 length is 14 residues. Germline V lookup: CDR1 MNHEY, CDR2 SMNVEV (reference sequence). V lost 6 bases to trimming and J lost 6 bases, with 14 bases between them.

CDR3 sequence reads: CASSSRARQPQHF. CDR3 bases: TGTGCCAGTAGTAGCAGGGCCCGTCAGCCCCAGCATTTT. This chain joins TRBV19 and TRBJ1-5, with a possible D match to TRBD1 (5 bases). The CDR3 length is 13 residues. The V end lost 4 bases, the J end lost 6 bases, and 10 bases lay between the germline ends. Germline CDR1 reads LNHDA; CDR2 reads SQIVND (reference sequence). Looking up the rest from reference TRBV19 and TRBJ1-5 gives the full variable domain: DGGITQSPKYLFRKEGQNVTLSCEQNLNHDAMYWYRQDPGQGLRLIYYSQIVNDFQKGDIAEGYSVSREKKESFPLTVTSAQKNPTAFYLCASSSRARQPQHFGDGTRLSIL.

This clone has more than one count but fewer than ten. This chain uses TRBV7-2 with TRBJ1-2, with a possible D match to TRBD1 (5 bases). V lost 3 bases and J 4 bases, leaving 18 bases between the germline ends. The CDR3 is 16 residues long. CDR1 is SGHTA and CDR2 is FQGNSA in the germline V gene. This chain's CDR3 is CASSFAKSGPGYGYTF. The CDR3 DNA reads TGTGCCAGCAGCTTTGCGAAATCGGGGCCGGGCTATGGCTACACCTTC.

This chain connects TRBV6-6 to TRBJ1-2; D is unresolved. Germline V gene sequence: CDR1 MNHNY, CDR2 SVGAGI (reference sequence). Trimming pared 4 bases from V and 1 base from J, leaving 10 bases between. The CDR3 runs to 14 residues. The CDR3 spells CASSFESFNYGYTF. CDR3 nucleotides: TGTGCCAGCAGTTTTGAATCTTTTAACTATGGCTACACCTTC.

A few counts support this clone. The chain carries TRBV30 and TRBJ1-5; TRBD1 might be the D (6 bases). The germline V gene has CDR1 GTSNPN and CDR2 SVGIG (reference sequence). The CDR3 covers 14 residues. With 0 bases removed from V and 4 bases from J, the gap between germline ends came to 10 bases. The CDR3 sequence is CAWSVDSMNQPQHF. In nucleotides, the CDR3 is TGTGCCTGGAGTGTGGACAGTATGAATCAGCCCCAGCATTTT.

This chain uses TRBV7-3 with TRBJ1-2, with D perhaps matching TRBD1 (5 bases). Germline V CDR1 and CDR2: SGHTA, FQGTGA. The CDR3 has 13 amino acids. Trimming left V 4 bases short and J 8 bases short, with 14 bases between. As DNA, the CDR3 is TGTGCCAGCAGCTCTGGGGGAGGAAGGGGCTACACCTTC. Its translation: CASSSGGGRGYTF. Complete variable domain (other parts from reference TRBV7-3 and TRBJ1-2): GAGVSQTPSNKVTEKGKYVELRCDPISGHTALYWYRQSLGQGPEFLIYFQGTGAADDSGLPNDRFFAVRPEGSVSTLKIQRTERGDSAVYLCASSSGGGRGYTFGSGTRLTVV.

The V gene is TRBV7-2, the J gene TRBJ2-7; no firm D call. V dropped 0 bases and J dropped 4 bases, with 13 bases sitting between them. This CDR3 is 15 amino acids long. The V gene's germline CDR1 is SGHTA and CDR2 FQGNSA. The chain's CDR3 is CASSLAAGLGYEQYF. The CDR3 nucleotides are TGTGCCAGCAGCTTAGCCGCCGGCCTGGGGTACGAGCAGTACTTC.

The chain couples TRBV5-6 to TRBJ2-7, with 7 bases matching TRBD1. V shed 3 bases and J 2 bases; nucleotides not matched to a gene: 2. The CDR3 has 13 residues. The germline V gene encodes CDR1 SGHDT and CDR2 YYEEEE. CDR3 nucleotide sequence: TGTGCCAGCAGCTGGGGGACAGCCTACGAGCAGTACTTC. Protein sequence: CASSWGTAYEQYF.

The chain carries TRBV3-1 (or the pseudogene TRBV3-2) and TRBJ2-3; D unclear. Trimming left V 0 bases short and J 7 bases short, with 5 bases between. Germline V lookup: CDR1 LGHDT, CDR2 YNNKEL (reference sequence). The CDR3 extends over 12 amino acids. Here the CDR3 reads CASSQEENTQYF. CDR3 DNA: TGTGCCAGCAGCCAAGAAGAAAATACGCAGTATTTT.

The V and J genes are TRBV3-1 (or the pseudogene TRBV3-2) and TRBJ1-2, with 10 bases that match TRBD1. Trimming removed 4 bases from V and 3 bases from J; junction bases left unmatched: 5. This CDR3 contains 15 residues. Germline CDR1 LGHDT, CDR2 YNNKEL (reference sequence). The CDR3: CASSRRDRGYYGYTF. In DNA, the CDR3 is TGTGCCAGCAGCCGGCGGGACAGGGGATACTATGGCTACACCTTC.

This chain uses TRBV7-2 with TRBJ2-3; TRBD2 matches at 11 bases. The CDR3 contains 17 residues. Germline CDR1 is SGHTA and CDR2 is FQGNSA. Unmatched junction bases numbered 6, after V lost 4 bases and J lost 0 bases. CDR3 sequence reads: CASSSRLAGLSTDTQYF. The CDR3 DNA reads as TGTGCCAGCAGCTCAAGACTAGCGGGGCTCAGCACAGATACGCAGTATTTT.

The chain uses TRBV11-2 and TRBJ2-1; D unclear. Germline V CDR1 and CDR2: SGHAT, FQNNGV. V gave up 4 bases and J gave up 10 bases, with 11 bases separating them. The CDR3 contains 12 residues. CDR3 sequence reads: CASSSLTPEQFF. The CDR3 DNA is TGTGCCAGCAGCTCCTTAACTCCGGAGCAGTTCTTC.

The J gene is TRBJ1-2, the V gene TRBV6-5; D is unresolved. The CDR3 runs to 14 residues. Per the germline V gene, CDR1 is MNHEY and CDR2 is SVGAGI. With 5 bases removed from V and 8 bases from J, the gap between germline ends came to 18 bases. Written as DNA, the CDR3 is TGTGCCAGCAGTATATCTGCGACAAGTTGGGGCTACACCTTC. Its translation is CASSISATSWGYTF.

The V gene is TRBV3-1 (or the pseudogene TRBV3-2), the J gene TRBJ2-7; the match to TRBD2 covers 11 bases. J gave up 7 bases and V 0 bases, and 8 bases lay outside the gene matches. CDR3 length: 16 amino acids. Germline CDR1 LGHDT, CDR2 YNNKEL (reference sequence). Here the CDR3 reads CASSQDQVLAGDEQYF. The CDR3 coding sequence is TGTGCCAGCAGCCAAGATCAGGTACTAGCGGGGGATGAGCAGTACTTC.

The genes are TRBV5-1 and TRBJ2-5; a possible D gene is TRBD2 (7 bases). CDR1 is SGHRS and CDR2 is YFSETQ in the germline V gene. The V end was cut by 2 bases, the J end by 5 bases, with 16 bases between. This CDR3 has 15 residues. In DNA form, the CDR3 reads TGCGCCAGCAGCTTTCTCGGGGGGCCCCGGGAGACCCAGTACTTC. This translates into CASSFLGGPRETQYF.

V and J are TRBV19 and TRBJ1-2, with 7 bases lining up with TRBD1. The ends lost 5 bases at V and 4 bases at J; junction bases unmatched: 10. The CDR3 length is 15 residues. The V gene's germline CDR1 is LNHDA and CDR2 SQIVND (reference sequence). The CDR3 nucleotides are TGTGCCAGTAGTCTTCGAAGGACAGGCAGCTATGGCTACACCTTC. Amino acids: CASSLRRTGSYGYTF.